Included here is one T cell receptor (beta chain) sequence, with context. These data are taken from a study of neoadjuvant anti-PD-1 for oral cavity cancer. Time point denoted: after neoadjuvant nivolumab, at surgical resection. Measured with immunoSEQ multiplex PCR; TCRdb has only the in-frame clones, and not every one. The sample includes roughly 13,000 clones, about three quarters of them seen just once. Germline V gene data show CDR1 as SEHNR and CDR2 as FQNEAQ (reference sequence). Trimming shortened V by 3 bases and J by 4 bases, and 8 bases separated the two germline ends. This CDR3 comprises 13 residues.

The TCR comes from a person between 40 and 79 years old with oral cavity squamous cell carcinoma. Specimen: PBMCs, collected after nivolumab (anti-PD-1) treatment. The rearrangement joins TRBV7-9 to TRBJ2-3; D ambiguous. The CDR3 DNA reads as TGTGCCAGCAGCTTCTTAACGGCAGATACGCAGTATTTT. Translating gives CASSFLTADTQYF.